In this sample, the clone carrying this T cell receptor (beta chain) turned up many times. Its antigen is currently unknown. The CDR3 loop spans 13 amino acids. V lost 1 base to trimming and J lost 3 bases, with 10 bases between them. Per germline, CDR1 SQVTM and CDR2 ANQGSEA. The data are from a study of T-cell reconstitution after alpha-beta-depleted transplantation in children. TCRbeta library preparation incorporated unique molecular identifiers. One entry per CDR3 protein results from TCRdb running MiXCR on the PCR reads. The table has 600,000 or so distinct CDR3 sequences, 20% to 25% seen once. Whole-study results and caveats: Surviving recipient T cells and thymic progenitors produced the high day-60 TCRbeta diversity seen in some patients.

Sequencing was performed on PBMCs, mostly from graft donor cells, taken 360 days after TCRalphabeta/CD19-depleted stem cell transplant. V is TRBV29-1 and J is TRBJ2-7; D is unclear. The sequence was obtained from a boy younger than two who had a stem cell transplant for acute myeloid leukemia, so the T cells may come from the graft donor. The CDR3 protein is CSVEVGSSYEQYF. CDR3 nucleotides: TGCAGCGTTGAAGTGGGGTCCAGCTACGAGCAGTACTTC.